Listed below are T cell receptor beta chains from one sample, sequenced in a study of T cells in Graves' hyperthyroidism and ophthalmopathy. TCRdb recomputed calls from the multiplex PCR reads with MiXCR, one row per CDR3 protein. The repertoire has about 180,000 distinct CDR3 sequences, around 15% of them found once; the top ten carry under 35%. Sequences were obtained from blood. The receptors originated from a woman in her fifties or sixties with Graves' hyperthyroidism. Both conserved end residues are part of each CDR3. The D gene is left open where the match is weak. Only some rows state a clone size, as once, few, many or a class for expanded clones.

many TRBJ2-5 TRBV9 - TGTGCCAGCAGCGTAGAGGGGGGGGAGACCCAGTACTTC CASSVEGGETQYF
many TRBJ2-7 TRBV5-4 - TGTGCCAGCAGCTCCCAGGGACGCGCGGCCTACGAGCAGTACTTC CASSSQGRAAYEQYF
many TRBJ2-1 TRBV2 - TGTGCCAGCGGTGACAGAGGTTCCTACAATGAGCAGTTCTTC CASGDRGSYNEQFF
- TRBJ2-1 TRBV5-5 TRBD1 TGTGCCAGCAGCTTCCGGGACAGGGACTACAATGAGCAGTTCTTC CASSFRDRDYNEQFF
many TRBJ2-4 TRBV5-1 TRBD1 TGCGCCAGCAGCTTGCCGAGACAGGGGGCAAACATTCAGTACTTC CASSLPRQGANIQYF
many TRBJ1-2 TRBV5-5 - TGTGCCAGCCAGGACAGAACTTTCAACTATGGCTACACCTTC CASQDRTFNYGYTF
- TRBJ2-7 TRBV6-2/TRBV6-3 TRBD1 TGTGCCAGCAACAAAGGGGGCGCGAACCACGAGCAGTACTTC CASNKGGANHEQYF
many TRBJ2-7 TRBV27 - TGTGCCAGCAGTTTAGGGACAACCCAAGAGCAGTACTTC CASSLGTTQEQYF
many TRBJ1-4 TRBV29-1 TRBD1 TGCAGCGTTGGGCAACCCGACAGGGATTATAATGAAAAACTGTTTTTT CSVGQPDRDYNEKLFF
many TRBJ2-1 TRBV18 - TGTGCCAGCTCACCCTTGGACGGTGGGGGAAACAATGAGCAGTTCTTC CASSPLDGGGNNEQFF
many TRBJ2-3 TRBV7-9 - TGTGCCAGCAGCGATTCGTCCGTTGATACGCAGTATTTT CASSDSSVDTQYF
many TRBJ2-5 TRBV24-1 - TGTGCCACCAGTGATACGGGACTTGGTGGCCAAGAGACCCAGTACTTC CATSDTGLGGQETQYF
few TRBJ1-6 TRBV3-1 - TGTGCCAGCAGCCAAGACTTCCGGGACGGCGGGGATTCACCCCTCCACTTT CASSQDFRDGGDSPLHF
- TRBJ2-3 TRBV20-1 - TGCAGTGCTAGAGCTCAAGCAGATACGCAGTATTTT CSARAQADTQYF
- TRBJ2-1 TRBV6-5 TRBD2 TGTGCCAGCAGTCACGGGGGTAGCGGGAGTGTAACCTACAATGAGCAGTTCTTC CASSHGGSGSVTYNEQFF
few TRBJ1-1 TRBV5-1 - TGCGCCAGCAGCCAGGCCGGGAGCACTGAAGCTTTCTTT CASSQAGSTEAFF
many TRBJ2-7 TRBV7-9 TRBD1 TGTGCCAGCAGCTCCGGGACAGGGGTCTTCCACGAGCAGTACTTC CASSSGTGVFHEQYF
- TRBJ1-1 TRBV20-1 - TGCAGTGCTAGAGACCCCGGACCGAACACTGAAGCTTTCTTT CSARDPGPNTEAFF
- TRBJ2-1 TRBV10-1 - TGCGCCAGCAGTGAGTCGGCCTCCAATGAGCAGTTCTTC CASSESASNEQFF
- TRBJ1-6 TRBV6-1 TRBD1 TGTGCCAGCAGTGGGGACAGGGGGGGCACCCTCCACTTT CASSGDRGGTLHF
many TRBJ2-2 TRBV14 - TGTGCCAGCAGCCAACGGACACCGAACACCGGGGAGCTGTTTTTT CASSQRTPNTGELFF
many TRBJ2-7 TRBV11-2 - TGTGCCAGCAGCTTGGCGGGACCCTCCTACGAGCAGTACTTC CASSLAGPSYEQYF